Presented here are 17 T cell receptor beta chains from one specimen sequenced in a study of shared clonotypes between healthy human individuals. Repertoires were generated with immunoSEQ multiplex PCR, while TCRdb's copy carries only in-frame clones and drops some. The data show over a million clones, around 78% seen once. The source material was memory CD4+ T cells from PBMCs. Subset of the sample: CD45RA-negative fraction. These receptors came from a man aged 18 to 35 in good health. Some clones in this sample may be carry-over from other donors' samples.

This clone has more than one count but fewer than ten. V is TRBV19 and J is TRBJ2-7, with unresolved D. Germline V lookup: CDR1 LNHDA, CDR2 SQIVND (reference sequence). The CDR3 is 15 residues long. V lost 5 bases to trimming and J lost 6 bases, with 20 bases between them. The chain's CDR3 is CASSLRADIGLEQYF. As DNA, the CDR3 is TGTGCCAGTAGTCTTAGGGCGGATATCGGGCTCGAGCAGTACTTC.

The chain couples TRBV14 to TRBJ2-3, with D uncertain. Per germline, CDR1 SGHDN and CDR2 FVKESK. V was cut by 6 bases and J by 0 bases, with 10 bases left in between. This CDR3 comprises 14 residues. DNA for the CDR3: TGTGCCAGCAGGGCTAGTTATAGCACAGATACGCAGTATTTT. Its protein product is CASRASYSTDTQYF. Complete variable domain (other parts from reference TRBV14 and TRBJ2-3): EAGVTQFPSHSVIEKGQTVTLRCDPISGHDNLYWYRRVMGKEIKFLLHFVKESKQDESGMPNNRFLAERTGGTYSTLKVQPAELEDSGVYFCASRASYSTDTQYFGPGTRLTVL.

The V call is TRBV7-2, the J call TRBJ1-2; D gene ambiguous. Germline V gives CDR1 SGHTA, CDR2 FQGNSA. V was clipped by 5 bases and J by 5 bases, with 18 bases between them. CDR3 length: 15 amino acids. The CDR3 nucleotides read TGTGCCAGCAGCCCCTCGGACCGGAGTCGTTATGGCTACACCTTC. This encodes CASSPSDRSRYGYTF.

The chain uses TRBV28 and TRBJ2-2, with D possibly TRBD2 on 6 matching bases. The CDR3 sequence is 15 residues long. Germline assignment: CDR1 MDHEN and CDR2 SYDVKM. Deletions cut 3 bases from V and 0 bases from J, with 8 bases between. The CDR3 DNA reads TGTGCCAGCAGTTTCCTAGCGCCGAACACCGGGGAGCTGTTTTTT. Translating it yields CASSFLAPNTGELFF.

The chain links TRBV7-2 to TRBJ2-3, with D uncertain. Trimming removed 5 bases at V and 6 bases at J, with 21 bases between. Per the germline V gene, CDR1 is SGHTA and CDR2 is FQGNSA. This CDR3 region has 16 residues. Here the CDR3 reads CASSPRHRPYRDTQYF. CDR3 sequence (DNA): TGTGCCAGCAGCCCCCGCCACCGCCCATACCGCGATACGCAGTATTTT.

The chain links TRBV28 to TRBJ2-5; D possibly corresponds to TRBD1 (6 bases). Trimming shortened V by 3 bases and J by 3 bases, and 20 bases separated the two germline ends. The CDR3 totals 17 residues. CDR1 MDHEN and CDR2 SYDVKM come from the germline V gene. CDR3 bases: TGTGCCAGCAGTTTCCCAGGGGCTGGTTCGGAGGAAGAGACCCAGTACTTC. Amino acids: CASSFPGAGSEEETQYF. The variable domain in full, completed from reference TRBV28 and TRBJ2-5, reads DVKVTQSSRYLVKRTGEKVFLECVQDMDHENMFWYRQDPGLGLRLIYFSYDVKMKEKGDIPEGYSVSREKKERFSLILESASTNQTSMYLCASSFPGAGSEEETQYFGPGTRLLVL.

V is TRBV11-3 and J is TRBJ2-3; D may be TRBD2 (6 bases). The CDR3 loop spans 15 amino acids. The germline V and J ends were trimmed by 1 base and 6 bases, with 14 bases remaining between them. Germline values: CDR1 SGHNT, CDR2 YENEEA. In DNA form, the CDR3 reads TGTGCCAGCAGCTTAGTCCGGGAGACAACCGATACGCAGTATTTT. Its translation is CASSLVRETTDTQYF.

This clone was seen only once. The genes are TRBV19 and TRBJ2-7; 9 bases are shared with TRBD1. CDR3 length equals 16 residues. The junction had 15 bases not matched to a gene; V was cut back by 6 bases and J by 6 bases. Germline assignment: CDR1 LNHDA and CDR2 SQIVND (reference sequence). The CDR3 region is CASRWRGQGSPGEQYF. Here the CDR3 DNA reads TGTGCCAGTAGATGGAGGGGACAGGGATCGCCCGGCGAGCAGTACTTC.

This clone showed up just a few times. The sample has other DNA sequences that encode this CDR3 too. This chain uses TRBV7-8 with TRBJ1-2; possible D gene TRBD1, 6 bases. Trimming left V 2 bases short and J 4 bases short, with 11 bases between. Germline V CDR1 and CDR2: SGHVS, FQNEAQ. The CDR3 length is 14 residues. CDR3 sequence reads: CASSLSRDTYGYTF. In DNA, the CDR3 is TGTGCCAGCAGCTTATCTCGGGACACCTATGGCTACACCTTC.

The rearrangement joins TRBV19 to TRBJ2-7; D call uncertain. Germline V gives CDR1 LNHDA, CDR2 SQIVND (reference sequence). Trimming removed 4 bases at V and 0 bases at J, with 16 bases between. The CDR3 is 16 amino acids. CDR3 amino acids: CASSTSGVPSSYEQYF. In DNA, the CDR3 is TGTGCCAGTAGTACCTCAGGAGTTCCCAGCTCCTACGAGCAGTACTTC.

The CDR3 nucleotides read TGTGCCAGCAGTGACGAGGGAGGGACTGAAGCTTTCTTT. Protein: CASSDEGGTEAFF. The chain uses TRBV6-4 and TRBJ1-1; unclear D gene. The V gene lost 2 bases and the J gene lost 5 bases, with 9 bases spanning the gap. CDR3 size: 13 residues. Germline-derived CDR1 and CDR2 are MRHNA and SNTAGT.

This clone was seen only a few times. One end of the junction varies from germline; a read error may be responsible. The CDR3 DNA reads TGTGCCAGCAGAGTGGACGCCACCGACTTC. Translating it yields CASRVDATDF. The chain has TRBV6-6 and TRBJ1-2; D call uncertain. The length of the CDR3 is 10 residues. Germline CDR1 MNHNY, CDR2 SVGAGI (reference sequence).

On this clone: A single base separates this from a much larger clone, so it may be a read error. V usage is TRBV5-1 and J usage is TRBJ1-4; TRBD1 matches at 11 bases. CDR3 size: 14 residues. J was trimmed by 8 bases and V by 4 bases; bases with no gene match: 4. Germline CDR1 and CDR2: SGHRS and YFSETQ. Written as DNA, the CDR3 is TGCGCCAGCAGCCGGACAGGGGGCCACGAAAAACTGTTTTTT. As protein: CASSRTGGHEKLFF. Drawing the rest from reference TRBV5-1 and TRBJ1-4, the complete variable domain is KAGVTQTPRYLIKTRGQQVTLSCSPISGHRSVSWYQQTPGQGLQFLFEYFSETQRNKGNFPGRFSGRQFSNSRSEMNVSTLELGDSALYLCASSRTGGHEKLFFGSGTQLSVL.

The rearrangement uses TRBV7-9 and TRBJ2-7, with TRBD1 matching 7 bases. CDR1 and CDR2 from the germline V gene are SEHNR and FQNEAQ (reference sequence). Germline trimming cut 1 base from V and 3 bases from J; bases unmatched to any gene: 9. The CDR3 covers 16 residues. CDR3 sequence: CASSLVSRQGGYEQYF. The CDR3 nucleotides read TGTGCCAGCAGCTTAGTAAGTAGACAGGGCGGCTACGAGCAGTACTTC.

This sequence joins TRBV14 and TRBJ2-1, with 10 nucleotides matching TRBD2. CDR3 length: 17 amino acids. J was trimmed by 2 bases and V by 7 bases; bases with no gene match: 11. CDR1 is SGHDN, CDR2 FVKESK, per germline. The CDR3 sequence: CASNPRTSGDTYNEQFF. The CDR3 DNA follows: TGTGCCAGCAACCCTCGGACTAGCGGAGACACCTACAATGAGCAGTTCTTC.

CDR3 amino acids: CASSGNRESYGYTF. The CDR3 DNA follows: TGTGCCAGCAGCGGAAACAGGGAAAGCTATGGCTACACCTTC. The chain has TRBV28 and TRBJ1-2; weak D call: TRBD1 (6 bases). The CDR3 covers 14 residues. Germline lookup yields CDR1 MDHEN and CDR2 SYDVKM. The V end lost 6 bases, the J end lost 4 bases, and 15 bases lay between the germline ends.

This clone appeared once. J is TRBJ2-1 and V is TRBV6-1; D might be TRBD2 (6 bases). The CDR3 length is 15 residues. CDR1 is MNHNS, CDR2 SASEGT, per germline. Trimming took 4 bases from V and 4 from J, leaving 14 bases between them. In nucleotides, the CDR3 is TGTGCCAGCAGTGCCGGTGTGGCGGGATACAATGAGCAGTTCTTC. Protein: CASSAGVAGYNEQFF.